Detailed here is one TCR beta chain. No antigen is known for it. The data belong to a study of T cell clonotyping in hematopoietic cell transplantation. The protocol was immunoSEQ multiplex PCR, while the TCRdb copy is restricted to in-frame clones and leaves out a portion. The sample comprises approximately 10,000 clones, approximately 90% of which are singletons, and under 0.9% rests with the top ten. J gave up 5 bases and V 5 bases, and 9 bases lay outside the gene matches. Germline V gene data show CDR1 as MNHNS and CDR2 as SASEGT. CDR3 length equals 15 residues. Study-level results: Higher Inverse Simpson Index values in graft donor and pretransplant recipient predicted broader posttransplant TCR diversity. After transplant, recipient diversity fell while pathologically expanded clonotypes grew through day 180.

This chain uses TRBV6-1 with TRBJ2-3; 8 nucleotides line up with TRBD2. Sequencing was performed on peripheral blood mononuclear cells. The TCR originated in a woman in her 50s in good health. Some clones in this sample may be carry-over from other donors' samples. Here the CDR3 DNA reads TGTGCCAGCAGTTGGCCGGGACTAGAAGAAGATACGCAGTATTTT. Translation: CASSWPGLEEDTQYF.